This TCR beta chain was captured in a study of brain T cells in children with intractable seizures. Study conclusions and caveats: Patients' HCMV serostatus was unknown; virus specificity rests on CDR3 similarity alone. Pre-surgery blood may have been undersampled, hiding some clones.

The time point is: blood from clinic visit 5 months post-surgery; TSC patient then seizure free. The sequenced cases were selected for having the highest brain T cell transcript signatures. Pre-surgery treatment included at least one anti-epileptic drug. As concerns this clone: Its antigen is unidentified.

Repertoires were generated with immunoSEQ multiplex PCR, while TCRdb's copy carries only in-frame clones and drops some. In the table there are about 340,000 clones, 93% of which are singletons. The specimen comprised peripheral blood, sampled about 5 months after surgery. This TCR came from a boy under two years old with tuberous sclerosis and intractable seizures.

The CDR3: CASSLGQGSYEQYF. The CDR3 nucleotides are TGTGCCAGCTCACTGGGACAGGGTTCCTACGAGCAGTACTTC. This chain joins TRBV18 and TRBJ2-7, with 9 bases identical to TRBD1. The germline V gene has CDR1 KGHSH and CDR2 LQKENI. This CDR3 has 14 amino acids. V lost 4 bases and J lost 1; bases outside the gene matches: 2.